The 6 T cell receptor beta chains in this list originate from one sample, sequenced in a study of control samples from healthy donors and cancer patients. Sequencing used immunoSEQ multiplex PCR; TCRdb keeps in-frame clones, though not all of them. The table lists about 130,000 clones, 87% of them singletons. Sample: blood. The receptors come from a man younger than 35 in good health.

The CDR3 sequence: CASSYSSGNQPQHF. The CDR3 DNA reads TGTGCCAGCAGTTACTCCAGCGGCAATCAGCCCCAGCATTTT. The chain joins TRBV6-5 to TRBJ1-5, with D unclear. This CDR3 has 14 residues. CDR1 MNHEY and CDR2 SVGAGI come from the germline V gene. Between the trimmed V and J ends, which lost 0 bases and 2 bases, there was a span of 5 bases.

The CDR3 sequence: CASSSLDKQYKAFF. Here the CDR3 DNA reads TGTGCCAGCAGTTCCCTTGACAAGCAATACAAAGCTTTCTTT. The gene calls are TRBV6-6 and TRBJ1-1; D gene uncertain. From germline, CDR1 is MNHNY and CDR2 SVGAGI (reference sequence). The ends were cut back, 4 bases at V and 9 bases at J, with 18 bases in the middle. The CDR3 runs 14 residues.

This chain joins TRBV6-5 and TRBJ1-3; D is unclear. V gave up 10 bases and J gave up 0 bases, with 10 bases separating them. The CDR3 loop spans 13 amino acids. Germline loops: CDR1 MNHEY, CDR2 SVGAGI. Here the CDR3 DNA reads TGTGCCACGGCGGTTAGCTCTGGAAACACCATATATTTT. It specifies CATAVSSGNTIYF.

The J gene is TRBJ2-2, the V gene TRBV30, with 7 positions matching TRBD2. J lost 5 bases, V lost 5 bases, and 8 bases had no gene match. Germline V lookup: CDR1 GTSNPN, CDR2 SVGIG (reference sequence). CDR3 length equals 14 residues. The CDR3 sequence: CAWATGGWTGELFF. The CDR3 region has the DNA TGTGCCTGGGCTACGGGAGGTTGGACCGGGGAGCTGTTTTTT.

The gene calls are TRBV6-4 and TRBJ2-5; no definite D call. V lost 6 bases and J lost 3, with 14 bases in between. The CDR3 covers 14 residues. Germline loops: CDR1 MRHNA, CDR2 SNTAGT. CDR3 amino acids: CASRGVGTEETQYF. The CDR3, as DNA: TGTGCCAGCAGAGGTGTGGGAACAGAAGAGACCCAGTACTTC.

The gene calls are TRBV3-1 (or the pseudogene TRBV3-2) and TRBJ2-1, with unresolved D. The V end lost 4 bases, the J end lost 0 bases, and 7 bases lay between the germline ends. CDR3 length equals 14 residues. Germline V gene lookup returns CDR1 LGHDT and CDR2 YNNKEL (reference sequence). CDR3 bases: TGTGCCAGCAGCCGCGGATACTCCTACAATGAGCAGTTCTTC. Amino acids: CASSRGYSYNEQFF.